One sample yielded the 27 T cell receptor beta chains listed below, sequenced in a study of shared clonotypes between healthy human individuals. CD45RO-negative, CCR7-positively selected cells formed the naive CD8 fraction, excluding terminally differentiated effector memory CD45RA+ cells. Profiled with immunoSEQ multiplex PCR; TCRdb holds only in-frame clones, not every one. Here the sample spans 450,000 to 700,000 clones, 95% to 96% being singletons. The specimen sequenced was naive CD8+ T cells sorted from blood. Receptors originate from a woman aged 30 to 39 in good health.

The chain links TRBV15 to TRBJ1-1, with a possible D match to TRBD1 (5 bases). Germline V gene data show CDR1 as LNHNV and CDR2 as YYDKDF (reference sequence). The CDR3 length is 16 residues. V was pared by 0 bases and J by 8 bases, with 19 bases between. The CDR3 spells CATSRDFIRFDSEAFF. The CDR3 bases are TGTGCCACCAGCAGAGATTTTATTCGATTCGACAGCGAAGCTTTCTTT.

The V call is TRBV5-4, the J call TRBJ1-5, with a weak D call TRBD1 (5 bases). Germline V gene data show CDR1 as SGHNT and CDR2 as YYREEE (reference sequence). V dropped 0 bases and J dropped 7 bases, with 11 bases sitting between them. CDR3 length: 14 residues. The CDR3 DNA follows: TGTGCCAGCAGCTTGGAGGGGTCAGCCCAGCCCCAGCATTTT. Encoded protein: CASSLEGSAQPQHF.

On this clone: The same CDR3 is also encoded by other DNA sequences in this sample. V and J are TRBV7-9 and TRBJ2-1; the D is unclear. The CDR3 is made up of 12 amino acids. Trimming shortened V by 0 bases and J by 7 bases, and 4 bases separated the two germline ends. CDR1 and CDR2 from the germline V gene are SEHNR and FQNEAQ (reference sequence). CDR3 loop: CASSLAQNEQFF. Here the CDR3 DNA reads TGTGCCAGCAGCTTAGCGCAAAATGAGCAGTTCTTC. Complete variable domain (other parts from reference TRBV7-9 and TRBJ2-1): DTGVSQNPRHKITKRGQNVTFRCDPISEHNRLYWYRQTLGQGPEFLTYFQNEAQLEKSRLLSDRFSAERPKGSFSTLEIQRTEQGDSAMYLCASSLAQNEQFFGPGTRLTVL.

The chain employs TRBV28 and TRBJ1-6, with D perhaps TRBD1 (5 bases). V lost 3 bases and J 8 bases, leaving 11 bases between the germline ends. CDR1 MDHEN and CDR2 SYDVKM come from the germline V gene. The CDR3 has 14 amino acids. The CDR3 loop reads CASSLVRVDSPLHF. CDR3 nucleotide sequence: TGTGCCAGCAGTTTGGTCAGGGTTGATTCACCCCTCCACTTT.

This clone was counted a few times. The V gene is TRBV27, the J gene TRBJ2-5; D is perhaps TRBD1 (6 bases). Trimming took 5 bases from V and 9 from J, leaving 19 bases between them. The V gene's germline CDR1 is MNHEY and CDR2 SMNVEV (reference sequence). The CDR3 has 14 amino acids. The CDR3 coding sequence is TGTGCCAGCAGTCCCGACCCAGGGGTAATGGCCCAGTACTTC. As protein: CASSPDPGVMAQYF.

V is TRBV9 and J is TRBJ1-1; 10 positions match TRBD1. The J segment lost 5 bases and the V segment lost 5 bases, leaving 9 bases of the junction unmatched. This CDR3 is built from 15 residues. Germline CDR1 SGDLS, CDR2 YYNGEE. CDR3 sequence: CASSERTGGGTEAFF. Written as DNA, the CDR3 is TGTGCCAGCAGTGAAAGGACAGGGGGAGGGACTGAAGCTTTCTTT.

This clone was counted a single time. V and J are TRBV5-4 and TRBJ1-4; TRBD1 aligns across 9 bases. V was clipped by 2 bases and J by 6 bases; unmatched bases: 2. Germline CDR1 is SGHNT and CDR2 is YYREEE (reference sequence). This CDR3 spans 14 amino acids. CDR3 protein: CASSLQGAYEKLFF. CDR3 nucleotide sequence: TGTGCCAGCAGCTTACAGGGGGCTTATGAAAAACTGTTTTTT.

The chain employs TRBV15 and TRBJ2-1; D gene unclear. The germline V gene encodes CDR1 LNHNV and CDR2 YYDKDF (reference sequence). This CDR3 region has 16 residues. Trimming cost V 0 bases and J 6 bases, with 15 bases left between them. DNA for the CDR3: TGTGCCACCAGCAGAGATGATCGGACCCCCGGCAATGAGCAGTTCTTC. Translation gives CATSRDDRTPGNEQFF. The whole variable domain, filled in from reference TRBV15 and TRBJ2-1, reads DAMVIQNPRYQVTQFGKPVTLSCSQTLNHNVMYWYQQKSSQAPKLLFHYYDKDFNNEADTPDNFQSRRPNTSFCFLDIRSPGLGDTAMYLCATSRDDRTPGNEQFFGPGTRLTVL.

This clone was observed once. The chain recombines TRBV5-1 with TRBJ1-1, with D possibly TRBD1 on 6 matching bases. From germline, CDR1 is SGHRS and CDR2 YFSETQ. The ends were cut back, 3 bases at V and 0 bases at J, with 9 bases in the middle. The CDR3 sequence is 14 residues long. The CDR3: CASSYRDLNTEAFF. In DNA form, the CDR3 reads TGCGCCAGCAGCTACAGGGACCTGAACACTGAAGCTTTCTTT.

The chain recombines TRBV19 with TRBJ2-2; D unresolved. Looked up from germline, CDR1 is LNHDA and CDR2 is SQIVND (reference sequence). There are 13 residues in the CDR3. The V end lost 1 base, the J end lost 10 bases, and 10 bases lay between the germline ends. CDR3 sequence (DNA): TGTGCCAGTAGTATAGGAGCCCAGGCGGAGCTGTTTTTT. Translating gives CASSIGAQAELFF.

The V gene is TRBV15, the J gene TRBJ2-7, with 11 bases that match TRBD2. This CDR3 region has 14 residues. Germline loops: CDR1 LNHNV, CDR2 YYDKDF (reference sequence). V gave up 2 bases and J gave up 5 bases; unmatched junction bases: 2. The CDR3 reads CATSRLAGGDEQYF. CDR3 nucleotide sequence: TGTGCCACCAGCAGACTAGCGGGAGGTGACGAGCAGTACTTC. Looking up the rest from reference TRBV15 and TRBJ2-7 gives the full variable domain: DAMVIQNPRYQVTQFGKPVTLSCSQTLNHNVMYWYQQKSSQAPKLLFHYYDKDFNNEADTPDNFQSRRPNTSFCFLDIRSPGLGDTAMYLCATSRLAGGDEQYFGPGTRLTVT.

The CDR3 is CASSLAPSRIADQPQHF. The CDR3 bases are TGTGCCAGCAGCTTAGCTCCAAGTCGAATCGCCGATCAGCCCCAGCATTTT. V gene TRBV7-8 combines with J gene TRBJ1-5; D not resolved. Trimming removed 0 bases from V and 5 bases from J, with 17 bases in between. Germline V lookup: CDR1 SGHVS, CDR2 FQNEAQ. The CDR3 length is 17 residues.

In this sample, this clone turned up once. The chain is built from TRBV4-1 and TRBJ1-2; D remains ambiguous. Per germline, CDR1 MGHRA and CDR2 YSYEKL. The CDR3 loop spans 15 amino acids. Deletions cut 2 bases from V and 5 bases from J, with 15 bases between. The CDR3 nucleotides are TGCGCCAGCAGCCAACAGGAGTCCAGCCCATATGGCTACACCTTC. Encoded protein: CASSQQESSPYGYTF.

This rearrangement joins TRBV30 to TRBJ2-3; unclear D gene. The CDR3 runs to 13 residues. Germline lookup yields CDR1 GTSNPN and CDR2 SVGIG (reference sequence). The ends were cut back, 1 base at V and 9 bases at J, with 14 bases in the middle. The CDR3 is CAWSESEYRTQYF. DNA of the CDR3: TGTGCCTGGAGTGAAAGCGAGTATCGGACGCAGTATTTT.

This chain joins TRBV7-9 and TRBJ2-7; 11 nucleotides line up with TRBD2. Germline CDR1 reads SEHNR; CDR2 reads FQNEAQ (reference sequence). This CDR3 has 19 amino acids. J lost 6 bases, V lost 0 bases, and 16 bases had no gene match. The DNA of the CDR3 is TGTGCCAGCAGCTTAGCCCTAGCCCCGAGCCCTAGCGGGAGGCGCGAGCAGTACTTC. Translation gives CASSLALAPSPSGRREQYF.

The chain couples TRBV27 to TRBJ2-3, with 7 bases fitting TRBD2. V was clipped by 8 bases and J by 2 bases; unmatched bases: 19. CDR3 length: 18 amino acids. CDR1 and CDR2 from the germline V gene are MNHEY and SMNVEV (reference sequence). The CDR3, as DNA: TGTGCCAGCCGCTTTGGGGGACTACTACCTCTTCCCACAGATACGCAGTATTTT. Translated: CASRFGGLLPLPTDTQYF.

For the CDR3, the DNA is TGTGCCAGCAGCGGGGCAGGGAGTGGTGACGAGCAGTACTTC. Translation gives CASSGAGSGDEQYF. The chain links TRBV9 to TRBJ2-7; D may match TRBD1 or TRBD2 (5 bases each). Germline V gives CDR1 SGDLS, CDR2 YYNGEE. This CDR3 spans 14 amino acids. V gave up 3 bases and J gave up 5 bases, with 15 bases separating them.

This chain connects TRBV30 to TRBJ1-5, with D unclear. Trimming stripped 4 bases from V and 3 bases from J, with 7 bases between. The germline gives CDR1 GTSNPN, CDR2 SVGIG (reference sequence). The CDR3 length is 12 residues. CDR3 DNA sequence: TGTGCCTGGAATAGGGTCAATCAGCCCCAGCATTTT. Translating gives CAWNRVNQPQHF.

The V call is TRBV5-1, the J call TRBJ2-3; TRBD2 matches at 8 bases. Germline assignment: CDR1 SGHRS and CDR2 YFSETQ. The CDR3 length is 14 residues. V lost 4 bases and J lost 6; bases outside the gene matches: 7. In DNA, the CDR3 is TGCGCCAGCAGCCCGGGACTAGTTGCGGATACGCAGTATTTT. Protein: CASSPGLVADTQYF.

The CDR3 region has the DNA TGTGCCACCAGCATCGAATACACCGGGGAGCTGTTTTTT. This translates into CATSIEYTGELFF. J is TRBJ2-2 and V is TRBV15, with D unresolved. Trimming left V 4 bases short and J 3 bases short, with 6 bases between. The CDR3 contains 13 residues. Per germline, CDR1 LNHNV and CDR2 YYDKDF (reference sequence).

The chain recombines TRBV13 with TRBJ2-5; D remains unclear. The CDR3 sequence is 14 residues long. V lost 5 bases and J 5 bases, leaving 15 bases between the germline ends. Germline V gene lookup returns CDR1 PRHDT and CDR2 FYEKMQ (reference sequence). CDR3 region: CASSLGPSGETQYF. DNA of the CDR3: TGTGCCAGCAGCCTTGGGCCAAGTGGGGAGACCCAGTACTTC.

The rearrangement links TRBV19 to TRBJ2-7, with a weak D call TRBD2 (5 bases). Trimming removed 1 base from V and 1 base from J, with 23 bases in between. Germline values: CDR1 LNHDA, CDR2 SQIVND (reference sequence). The CDR3 consists of 19 residues. The CDR3 DNA sequence: TGTGCCAGTAGTATAGCCCGGGGTGGGGAATGGACGAGTTCCTACGAGCAGTACTTC. Translation: CASSIARGGEWTSSYEQYF.

The V gene is TRBV4-2, the J gene TRBJ1-1; D perhaps matches TRBD1 (6 bases). CDR1 LGHNA and CDR2 YNFKEQ come from the germline V gene. The V gene lost 0 bases and the J gene lost 1 base, with 12 bases spanning the gap. The CDR3 has 16 amino acids. As DNA, the CDR3 is TGTGCCAGCAGCCAAGAAGAGTGGACAGAGAACACTGAAGCTTTCTTT. It yields the protein CASSQEEWTENTEAFF.

Worth noting for this clone: The sample contains more than one DNA sequence encoding this CDR3. The rearrangement joins TRBV7-9 to TRBJ2-7, with D unresolved. Trimming shortened V by 1 base and J by 7 bases, and 5 bases separated the two germline ends. Germline V lookup: CDR1 SEHNR, CDR2 FQNEAQ (reference sequence). The CDR3 has 11 residues. The chain's CDR3 is CASSLVGEQYF. The CDR3 region has the DNA TGTGCCAGCAGCTTAGTGGGGGAGCAGTACTTC.

The chain couples TRBV15 to TRBJ2-1, with D possibly matching TRBD2 (6 bases). The germline V and J ends were trimmed by 7 bases and 2 bases, with 12 bases remaining between them. The CDR3 length is 14 residues. The V gene's germline CDR1 is LNHNV and CDR2 YYDKDF (reference sequence). CDR3 amino acids: CATNIGGPYNEQFF. In DNA form, the CDR3 reads TGTGCCACCAACATCGGGGGACCCTACAATGAGCAGTTCTTC.

The chain combines TRBV27 with TRBJ2-5; D might be TRBD2 (6 bases). This CDR3 is built from 16 residues. The germline gives CDR1 MNHEY, CDR2 SMNVEV (reference sequence). V dropped 6 bases and J dropped 2 bases, with 19 bases sitting between them. In nucleotides, the CDR3 is TGTGCCAGCAGCCTAGTTTTACCGGGAGTACAAGAGACCCAGTACTTC. Protein sequence: CASSLVLPGVQETQYF.

This clone showed up just a few times. The CDR3 loop is CASSSYRGIEAFF. CDR3 nucleotides: TGTGCCAGCAGCTCATACAGAGGGATTGAAGCTTTCTTT. The chain recombines TRBV6-5 with TRBJ1-1; D is unresolved. This CDR3 is built from 13 residues. The germline V gene has CDR1 MNHEY and CDR2 SVGAGI. Trimming removed 6 bases at V and 7 bases at J, with 15 bases between.